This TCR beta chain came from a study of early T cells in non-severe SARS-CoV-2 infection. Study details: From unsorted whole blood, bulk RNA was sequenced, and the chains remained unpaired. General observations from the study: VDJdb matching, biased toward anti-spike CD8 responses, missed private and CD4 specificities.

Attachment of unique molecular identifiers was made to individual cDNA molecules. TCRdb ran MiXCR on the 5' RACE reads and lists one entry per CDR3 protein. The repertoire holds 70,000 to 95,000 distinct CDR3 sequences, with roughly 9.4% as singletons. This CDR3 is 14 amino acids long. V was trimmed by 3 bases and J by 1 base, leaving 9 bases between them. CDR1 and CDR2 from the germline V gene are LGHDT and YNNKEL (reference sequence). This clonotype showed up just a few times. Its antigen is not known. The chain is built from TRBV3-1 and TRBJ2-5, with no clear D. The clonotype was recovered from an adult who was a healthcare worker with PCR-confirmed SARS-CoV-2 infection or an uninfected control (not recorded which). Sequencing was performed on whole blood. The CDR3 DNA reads TGTGCCAGCAGCCAGACTGGATCCCAAGAGACCCAGTACTTC. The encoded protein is CASSQTGSQETQYF.